This section outlines one T cell receptor (beta chain) sequence together with its context. Its antigen remains unidentified. The record originates from a study of cytomegalovirus exposure and HLA in healthy donors. General study results and limits: A link between a missense DCLRE1C variant and TCR beta V- and J-gene trimming emerged from a later analysis. About 87% or about 30% of the time was how often most TCR beta V segments were productive, according to an earlier analysis.

Amplification used 60 Vbeta primers and 13 Jbeta primers. Only in-frame clones appear in the TCRdb table, and some are missing; sequencing was by immunoSEQ multiplex PCR. Among approximately 110,000 clones listed, around 75% were seen once. Germline trimming cut 1 base from V and 11 bases from J; bases unmatched to any gene: 6. The CDR3 loop spans 14 amino acids. CDR1 and CDR2 (germline): SGHRS, YFSETQ. The V call is TRBV5-1, the J call TRBJ1-1; 12 bases align to TRBD1. What was sequenced was PBMCs. The clonotype comes from a man aged 35-49 years in good health and CMV-seronegative. The CDR3 is CASSLSWGQGAAFF. The CDR3 DNA sequence: TGCGCCAGCAGCTTGAGTTGGGGACAGGGGGCCGCTTTCTTT. Full variable domain (outside the CDR3, taken from reference TRBV5-1 and TRBJ1-1): KAGVTQTPRYLIKTRGQQVTLSCSPISGHRSVSWYQQTPGQGLQFLFEYFSETQRNKGNFPGRFSGRQFSNSRSEMNVSTLELGDSALYLCASSLSWGQGAAFFGQGTRLTVV.